This T cell receptor (beta chain) was recorded in a study of STAT5B mutations in CD4+ large granular lymphocyte leukemia. For the study at large: Healthy donors showed HLA-associated enrichment of the CDR3 'QG' motif.

Turning to this clone: No antigen is known for it.

CDR3 length: 14 residues. The V and J ends lost 2 bases and 4 bases, in that order; junction bases with no gene match: 3. CDR1 is SNHLY, CDR2 FYNNEI, per germline. Points from the study as a whole: Compared with healthy controls (2/35), patient top clones favored TRBV06 (8/27).

Clones were read by immunoSEQ multiplex PCR, and TCRdb kept only the in-frame ones, dropping some. The sample carries approximately 35,000 clones, about two thirds recorded once. This sequence was found in a human donor in good health. The chain has TRBV2 and TRBJ1-2; 8 bases line up with TRBD1. The sequencing input was CD4+ T cells from blood buffy coats. Here the CDR3 reads CASSEYDRGYGYTF. As DNA, the CDR3 is TGTGCCAGCAGTGAATATGACAGGGGCTATGGCTACACCTTC.